These 25 T cell receptor beta chains came from one sample sequenced in a study of cytomegalovirus exposure and HLA in healthy donors. The PCR was carried out with 60 Vbeta primers and 13 Jbeta primers. Method: immunoSEQ multiplex PCR; TCRdb's copy keeps in-frame clones and lacks some. The data hold fewer than 200,000 clones, with about three quarters observed a single time. The specimen sequenced was PBMCs. The receptor set was obtained from a female donor in good health and CMV-seronegative.

The V gene is TRBV6-1, the J gene TRBJ2-7; possible D gene TRBD1, 5 bases. CDR3 length: 14 residues. Trimming left V 4 bases short and J 4 bases short, with 14 bases between. In germline, CDR1 is MNHNS, CDR2 SASEGT. CDR3 region: CASSADQGSYEQYF. The CDR3 coding sequence is TGTGCCAGCAGTGCAGACCAGGGTTCTTACGAGCAGTACTTC.

The chain employs TRBV5-4 and TRBJ1-1; D is undetermined. Germline V gene lookup returns CDR1 SGHNT and CDR2 YYREEE (reference sequence). Trimming removed 2 bases from V and 3 bases from J, with 14 bases in between. The CDR3 extends over 15 amino acids. CDR3 bases: TGTGCCAGCAGCTTTCATCTATCAGAGGACACTGAAGCTTTCTTT. Its protein is CASSFHLSEDTEAFF.

The chain has TRBV30 and TRBJ2-1; D may be TRBD2 (6 bases). The CDR3 is 13 amino acids. Deletions cut 1 base from V and 5 bases from J, with 9 bases between. CDR1 is GTSNPN, CDR2 SVGIG, per germline (reference sequence). CDR3 DNA sequence: TGTGCCTGGAGTGGGCTAGCGAACAATGAGCAGTTCTTC. It is translated as CAWSGLANNEQFF.

The V call is TRBV11-3, the J call TRBJ2-1; D perhaps matches TRBD2 (6 bases). CDR1 is SGHNT, CDR2 YENEEA, per germline. Trimming left V 1 base short and J 9 bases short, with 10 bases between. This CDR3 has 13 amino acids. The CDR3, as DNA: TGTGCCAGCAGCTTAGTCGGGGGAACTGAGCAGTTCTTC. Its translation: CASSLVGGTEQFF.

The CDR3 loop is CASSPSPAGVYNEQFF. The CDR3 DNA sequence: TGTGCCAGCAGCCCGTCCCCAGCGGGGGTATACAATGAGCAGTTCTTC. The rearrangement joins TRBV7-9 to TRBJ2-1; TRBD2 agrees at 8 bases. V dropped 5 bases and J dropped 4; count of bases not matched to a gene: 10. This CDR3 is built from 16 residues. Germline V gives CDR1 SEHNR, CDR2 FQNEAQ (reference sequence).

V gene TRBV9 combines with J gene TRBJ2-7, with 12 bases that match TRBD2. The germline V gene encodes CDR1 SGDLS and CDR2 YYNGEE. The CDR3 extends over 16 amino acids. V shed 2 bases and J 7 bases; nucleotides not matched to a gene: 10. The CDR3 coding sequence is TGTGCCAGCAGCGTTGGGCGACTAGCGGGAGTGGGGGAGCAGTACTTC. Its protein product is CASSVGRLAGVGEQYF.

The V and J genes are TRBV2 and TRBJ1-6; perhaps TRBD1 as D (5 bases). V lost 0 bases and J lost 9, with 12 bases in between. CDR3 length: 15 residues. In germline, CDR1 is SNHLY, CDR2 FYNNEI. CDR3 loop: CASSEAQGSGSPLHF. CDR3 nucleotide sequence: TGTGCCAGCAGTGAAGCGCAGGGTTCAGGTTCACCCCTCCACTTT.

This chain joins TRBV19 and TRBJ2-6, with D tentatively TRBD1 (6 bases). The germline gives CDR1 LNHDA, CDR2 SQIVND (reference sequence). V was shortened by 5 bases and J by 1 base, with 15 bases between the two germline ends. The CDR3 length is 17 residues. Here the CDR3 reads CASSPQGIQSGANVLTF. DNA of the CDR3: TGTGCCAGTAGTCCACAGGGTATCCAATCTGGGGCCAACGTCCTGACTTTC.

J is TRBJ2-7 and V is TRBV18; D uncertain. With 4 bases removed from V and 4 bases from J, the gap between germline ends came to 11 bases. Germline values: CDR1 KGHSH, CDR2 LQKENI. This CDR3 is 13 amino acids long. The CDR3 reads CASSQKTTYEQYF. DNA for the CDR3: TGTGCCAGCTCACAAAAAACGACATACGAGCAGTACTTC.

This chain uses TRBV9 with TRBJ1-2, with D unresolved. The CDR3 extends over 14 amino acids. The germline gives CDR1 SGDLS, CDR2 YYNGEE. Trimming removed 4 bases from V and 3 bases from J, with 13 bases in between. CDR3 nucleotides: TGTGCCAGCAGCAGATCGTGGCAGGACTATGGCTACACCTTC. Protein product: CASSRSWQDYGYTF.

In this sample, this clone turned up a few times. The chain has TRBV7-9 and TRBJ1-6; TRBD1 might be the D (5 bases). The V and J ends lost 0 bases and 15 bases respectively, with 18 bases between them. The CDR3 sequence is 15 residues long. Germline V gene sequence: CDR1 SEHNR, CDR2 FQNEAQ (reference sequence). The CDR3 loop reads CASSLALIREGDLHF. Written as DNA, the CDR3 is TGTGCCAGCAGCTTAGCGTTAATCAGGGAGGGAGACCTCCACTTT.

J is TRBJ2-1 and V is TRBV6-5; possible D gene TRBD2, 5 bases. The CDR3 is 16 amino acids. Germline loops: CDR1 MNHEY, CDR2 SVGAGI. Between the trimmed V and J ends, which lost 0 bases and 1 base, there was a span of 10 bases. The CDR3 protein is CASSYSEARSYNEQFF. CDR3 coding DNA: TGTGCCAGCAGTTACTCGGAGGCTAGGTCCTACAATGAGCAGTTCTTC.

The rearrangement uses TRBV2 and TRBJ1-2; D uncertain. The CDR3 is made up of 12 amino acids. Between the trimmed V and J ends, which lost 7 bases and 5 bases, there was a span of 11 bases. From germline, CDR1 is SNHLY and CDR2 FYNNEI. CDR3: CASKASGYGYTF. The CDR3 nucleotides read TGTGCCAGCAAAGCCTCCGGGTATGGCTACACCTTC.

The gene calls are TRBV10-3 and TRBJ2-1; D perhaps matches TRBD2 (7 bases). The CDR3 consists of 17 residues. Trimming pared 10 bases from V and 3 bases from J, leaving 25 bases between. From germline, CDR1 is ENHRY and CDR2 SYGVKD. The CDR3 sequence: CATGARVASGLYNEQFF. The CDR3 region has the DNA TGTGCCACGGGGGCCCGTGTGGCTAGCGGCCTCTACAATGAGCAGTTCTTC.

The gene calls are TRBV9 and TRBJ2-7; perhaps TRBD2 as D (5 bases). CDR1 and CDR2 from the germline V gene are SGDLS and YYNGEE. The V gene lost 4 bases and the J gene lost 6 bases, with 23 bases spanning the gap. The length of the CDR3 is 16 residues. CDR3 DNA sequence: TGTGCCAGCAGCTCTTTCAAGGGAGTTGGTAACTCCGAGCAGTACTTC. As protein: CASSSFKGVGNSEQYF.

This clone has a single count. The V and J genes are TRBV7-9 and TRBJ2-3; D remains unclear. The CDR3 is made up of 11 amino acids. V was cut by 7 bases and J by 2 bases, with 4 bases left in between. Germline V gene data show CDR1 as SEHNR and CDR2 as FQNEAQ (reference sequence). CDR3 nucleotide sequence: TGTGCCAGCACTAACACAGATACGCAGTATTTT. Translation gives CASTNTDTQYF.

The gene calls are TRBV13 and TRBJ2-6, with unresolved D. Between the trimmed V and J ends, which lost 0 bases and 2 bases, there was a span of 5 bases. This CDR3 contains 15 residues. Germline V lookup: CDR1 PRHDT, CDR2 FYEKMQ (reference sequence). The CDR3 reads CASSLGTPGANVLTF. The CDR3 coding sequence is TGTGCCAGCAGCTTAGGTACTCCTGGGGCCAACGTCCTGACTTTC.

This clone has only a few counts. The rearrangement joins TRBV4-1 to TRBJ2-3; 7 nucleotides line up with TRBD1. Germline values: CDR1 MGHRA, CDR2 YSYEKL. After removal of 1 base from V and 4 bases from J, the junction contained 5 bases not matched to a gene. The CDR3 has 15 residues. CDR3 region: CASSQVGTAPDTQYF. The CDR3 DNA reads as TGCGCCAGCAGCCAAGTCGGGACAGCCCCAGATACGCAGTATTTT.

A few counts support this clone. The chain links TRBV4-3 to TRBJ2-3; D not resolved. Trimming removed 1 base at V and 1 base at J, with 12 bases between. Germline V gene data show CDR1 as LGHNA and CDR2 as YSLEER. This CDR3 region has 16 residues. CDR3 nucleotides: TGCGCCAGCAGCCAAGGAGTGGTCTTACGCACAGATACGCAGTATTTT. Its translation is CASSQGVVLRTDTQYF.

This clone was counted between two and nine times. CDR3 sequence: CASGLVLGSTGELFF. The CDR3 nucleotides are TGTGCTAGTGGTTTGGTTCTGGGCTCCACCGGGGAGCTGTTTTTT. The chain joins TRBV12-5 to TRBJ2-2; D gene ambiguous. The germline gives CDR1 LGHNT, CDR2 FRNRAP. V lost 0 bases, J lost 4 bases, and 9 bases lay in between. The CDR3 loop spans 15 amino acids. The full variable domain, its missing parts supplied by reference TRBV12-5 and TRBJ2-2, is DARVTQTPRHKVTEMGQEVTMRCQPILGHNTVFWYRQTMMQGLELLAYFRNRAPLDDSGMPKDRFSAEMPDATLATLKIQPSEPRDSAVYFCASGLVLGSTGELFFGEGSRLTVL.

The sample holds one count of this clone. J is TRBJ2-2 and V is TRBV11-2, with 9 bases aligning to TRBD2. J gave up 5 bases and V 3 bases, and 13 bases lay outside the gene matches. The CDR3 has 18 amino acids. CDR1 and CDR2 (germline): SGHAT, FQNNGV. DNA of the CDR3: TGTGCCAGCAGCTTTCGACAGGGTCTAGCGGGATTTACCGGGGAGCTGTTTTTT. Its protein is CASSFRQGLAGFTGELFF.

V and J are TRBV5-4 and TRBJ1-3; D uncertain. Per the germline V gene, CDR1 is SGHNT and CDR2 is YYREEE (reference sequence). The CDR3 contains 16 residues. V was trimmed by 2 bases and J by 0 bases, leaving 12 bases between them. CDR3 nucleotide sequence: TGTGCCAGCAGCTTTGACTCTTTGGGCTCTGGAAACACCATATATTTT. Translated, it gives CASSFDSLGSGNTIYF.

The rearrangement links TRBV6-5 to TRBJ2-1; 8 bases align to TRBD1. CDR1 and CDR2 (germline): MNHEY, SVGAGI. The CDR3 runs 16 residues. With 0 bases clipped from V and 2 bases from J, the junction kept 3 bases outside the gene matches. CDR3 amino acids: CASSYSGTGAYNEQFF. The CDR3 DNA is TGTGCCAGCAGTTACTCCGGGACAGGAGCCTACAATGAGCAGTTCTTC.

This clone appeared a single time. This chain uses TRBV7-9 with TRBJ1-4; TRBD1 matches at 8 bases. This CDR3 contains 18 residues. Germline V gene lookup returns CDR1 SEHNR and CDR2 FQNEAQ (reference sequence). Germline trimming cut 4 bases from V and 5 bases from J; bases unmatched to any gene: 15. The CDR3, as DNA: TGTGCCAGCAGCTCCCCCCGGTGGCAGGGGGCCGCCAATGAAAAACTGTTTTTT. Its protein is CASSSPRWQGAANEKLFF.

This chain links TRBV11-2 with TRBJ2-7; D unresolved. This CDR3 comprises 10 residues. Per germline, CDR1 SGHAT and CDR2 FQNNGV. V lost 4 bases and J 6 bases, leaving 4 bases between the germline ends. The CDR3 region has the DNA TGTGCCAGCAGCTCCGTCGAGCAGTACTTC. Amino acid sequence: CASSSVEQYF.